The T cell receptor (beta chain) under discussion was sequenced for a study of Ad26.COV2.S vaccination and SARS-CoV-2 variants. About the study: The donor participated in the COV1001 trial, in its Ad26.COV2.S arm.

Treatment denoted: some 19 received Ad26.COV2.S at low or high dose, single or two shots; roughly five received placebo; per-sample allocation not given. Following the first vaccine or placebo injection, samples were taken on day 63. Cohort 1b enrolled adults aged 18-55 years in Boston. Expression of Wuhan-strain SARS-CoV-2 spike came from the Ad26 vector that formed the vaccine. Study-wide results and caveats: Analyses of TCR breadth and depth may have underestimated total T cell responses.

As for this clone: Its antigen is not known.

V lost 3 bases and J lost 2; bases outside the gene matches: 14. This CDR3 is built from 19 residues. CDR1 and CDR2 (germline): SQVTM, ANQGSEA. The protocol was immunoSEQ multiplex PCR, while the TCRdb copy is restricted to in-frame clones and leaves out a portion. The repertoire holds hundreds of thousands of clones, with 70% to 90% as singletons. The sample consisted of peripheral blood, taken in a trial of Ad26.COV2.S vaccine versus placebo. This receptor was obtained from a person between 18 and 59 years old who received the Ad26.COV2.S COVID-19 vaccine or a placebo. The V gene is TRBV29-1, the J gene TRBJ2-3, with 13 nucleotides matching TRBD2. DNA of the CDR3: TGCAGCGTTGACTCGACCGGGACTAGCGGGAACGGGGTCACAGATACGCAGTATTTT. It translates to CSVDSTGTSGNGVTDTQYF.